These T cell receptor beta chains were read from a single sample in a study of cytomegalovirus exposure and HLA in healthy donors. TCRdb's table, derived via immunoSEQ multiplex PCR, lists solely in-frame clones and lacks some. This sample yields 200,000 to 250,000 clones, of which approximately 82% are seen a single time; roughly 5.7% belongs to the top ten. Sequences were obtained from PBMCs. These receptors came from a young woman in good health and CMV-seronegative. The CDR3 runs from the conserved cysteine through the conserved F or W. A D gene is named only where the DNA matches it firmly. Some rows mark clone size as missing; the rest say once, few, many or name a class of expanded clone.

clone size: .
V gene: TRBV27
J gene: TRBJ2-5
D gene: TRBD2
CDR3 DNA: TGTGCCAGCAGTTTGACCCCTCTTGGACTAGCGGGAGGAGAGACCCAGTACTTC
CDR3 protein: CASSLTPLGLAGGETQYF

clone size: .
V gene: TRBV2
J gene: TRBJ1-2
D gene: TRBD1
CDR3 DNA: TGTGCCAGCAGTGAATCTGGCAGGGGGCGATTGGGCGGCTACACCTTC
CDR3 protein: CASSESGRGRLGGYTF

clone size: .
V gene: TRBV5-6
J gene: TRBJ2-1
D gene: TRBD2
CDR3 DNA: TGTGCCAGCAGCTTAGGGGGTCTAGCGGGAGGGGAGCAGTTCTTC
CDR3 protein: CASSLGGLAGGEQFF

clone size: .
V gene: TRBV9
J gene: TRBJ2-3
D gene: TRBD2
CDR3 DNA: TGTGCCAGCAGCACTAGCGGCAGCACAGATACGCAGTATTTT
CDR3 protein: CASSTSGSTDTQYF

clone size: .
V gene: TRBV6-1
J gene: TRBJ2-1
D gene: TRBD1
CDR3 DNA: TGTGCCAGCAGTGGGACCTCAGGGGGTGTGCAGTTCTTC
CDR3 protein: CASSGTSGGVQFF

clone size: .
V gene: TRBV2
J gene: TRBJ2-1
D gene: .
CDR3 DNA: TGTGCCAGCACAAGGCGGGACAACGAAAATGAGCAGTTCTTC
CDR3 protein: CASTRRDNENEQFF

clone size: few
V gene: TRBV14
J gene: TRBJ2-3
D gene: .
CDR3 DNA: TGTGCCAGCAGCCAAGTCCGGTATGACAGACCCCAGGCAGATACGCAGTATTTT
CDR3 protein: CASSQVRYDRPQADTQYF

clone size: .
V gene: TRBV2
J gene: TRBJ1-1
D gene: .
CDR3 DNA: TGTGCCAGCGGGGGGGATCTAAACACTGAAGCTTTCTTT
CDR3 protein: CASGGDLNTEAFF

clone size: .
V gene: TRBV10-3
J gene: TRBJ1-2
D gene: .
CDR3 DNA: TGTGCCATCAGGGATTACAGGCAGGACATCTATGGCTACACCTTC
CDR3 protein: CAIRDYRQDIYGYTF

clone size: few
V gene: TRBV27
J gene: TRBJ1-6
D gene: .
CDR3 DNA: TGTGCCAGCAGTTCCACCTATAATTCACCCCTCCACTTT
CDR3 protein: CASSSTYNSPLHF

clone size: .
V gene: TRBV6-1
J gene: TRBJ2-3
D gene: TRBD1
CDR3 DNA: TGTGCCAGCAGTCCAGGGGGCATGTCGCAGTATTTT
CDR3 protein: CASSPGGMSQYF

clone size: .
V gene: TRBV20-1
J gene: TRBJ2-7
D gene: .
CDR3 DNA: TGCAGTGCGTTGGCAGACTACGAGCAGTACTTC
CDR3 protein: CSALADYEQYF

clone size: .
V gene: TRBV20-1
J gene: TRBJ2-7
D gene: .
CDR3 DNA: TGCAGTGCCCCCTCGCCCTACGAGCAGTACTTC
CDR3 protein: CSAPSPYEQYF

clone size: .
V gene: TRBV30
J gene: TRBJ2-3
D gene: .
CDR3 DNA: TGTGCCTGGAGCGGCCTAGGAGGCCTACTTAGCACAGATACGCAGTATTTT
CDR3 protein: CAWSGLGGLLSTDTQYF

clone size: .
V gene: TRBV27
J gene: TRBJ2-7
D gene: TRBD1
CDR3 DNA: TGTGCCAGCAGGTCTAGGGGTGACAGGGGGCACGAGCAGTACTTC
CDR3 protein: CASRSRGDRGHEQYF

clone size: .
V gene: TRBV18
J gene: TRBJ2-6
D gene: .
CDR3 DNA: TGTGCCAGCTCACCAAGGTCTGGGGCCAACGTCCTGACTTTC
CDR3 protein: CASSPRSGANVLTF

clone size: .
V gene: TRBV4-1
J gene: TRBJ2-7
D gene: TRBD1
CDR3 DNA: TGCGCCAGCAGCCAATCATTACCGGGACAGGGGGTCTACGAGCAGTACTTC
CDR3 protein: CASSQSLPGQGVYEQYF

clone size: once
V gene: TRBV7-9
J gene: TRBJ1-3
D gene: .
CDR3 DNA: TGTGCCAGCAGCTCATCAGGGAACTCTGGAAACACCATATATTTT
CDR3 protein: CASSSSGNSGNTIYF

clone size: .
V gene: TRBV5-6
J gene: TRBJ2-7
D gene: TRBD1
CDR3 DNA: TGTGCCAGCAGCAGAGCCGGGACAGGGGCCACCGAGCAGTACTTC
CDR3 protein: CASSRAGTGATEQYF

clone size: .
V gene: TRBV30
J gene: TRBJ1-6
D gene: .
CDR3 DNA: TGTGCCTGGACAGGACAGAGGGATTCACCCCTCCACTTT
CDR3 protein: CAWTGQRDSPLHF

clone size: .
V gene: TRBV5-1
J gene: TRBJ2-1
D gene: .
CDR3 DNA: TGCGCCAGCAGCTTGGAGGTGGGGGACTCCTACAATGAGCAGTTCTTC
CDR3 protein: CASSLEVGDSYNEQFF

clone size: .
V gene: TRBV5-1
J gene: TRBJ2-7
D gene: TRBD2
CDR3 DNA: TGCGCCAGCAGCTTGGCGAGCGGGAGTGATGAGCAGTACTTC
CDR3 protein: CASSLASGSDEQYF

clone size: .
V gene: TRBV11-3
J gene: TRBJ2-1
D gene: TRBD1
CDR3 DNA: TGTGCCAGCAGCTTGTCACAGGGGAGTGAGCAGTTCTTC
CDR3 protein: CASSLSQGSEQFF

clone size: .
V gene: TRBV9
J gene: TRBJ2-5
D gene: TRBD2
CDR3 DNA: TGTGCCAGCAGCGTAGGAGGGACTAGTGGGGGAGAGACCCAGTACTTC
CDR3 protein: CASSVGGTSGGETQYF

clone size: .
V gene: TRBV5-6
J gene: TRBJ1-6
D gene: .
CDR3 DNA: TGTGCCAGCAACTACTCCGGCTTCTATAATTCACCCCTCCACTTT
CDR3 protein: CASNYSGFYNSPLHF

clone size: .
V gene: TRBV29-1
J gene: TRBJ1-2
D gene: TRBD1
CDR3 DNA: TGCAGCGTTGGGGACAGCGTCTATGGCTACACCTTC
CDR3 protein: CSVGDSVYGYTF

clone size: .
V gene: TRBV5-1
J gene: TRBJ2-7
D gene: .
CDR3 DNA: TGCGCCAGCAGCTTGTCACTAGTTACCCCCTACGAGCAGTACTTC
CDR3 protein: CASSLSLVTPYEQYF

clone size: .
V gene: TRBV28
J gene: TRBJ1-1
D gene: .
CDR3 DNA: TGTGCCAGCAGTTCGAGTGAGGGTGGGGGGAGAAAAGCTTTCTTT
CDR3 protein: CASSSSEGGGRKAFF

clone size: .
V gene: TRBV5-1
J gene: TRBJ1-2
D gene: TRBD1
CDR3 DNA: TGCGCCAGCAGCCCCCAGGGACAGGGGAGCTATGGCTACACCTTC
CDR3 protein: CASSPQGQGSYGYTF

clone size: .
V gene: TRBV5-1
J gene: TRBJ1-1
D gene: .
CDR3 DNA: TGCGCCAGCAGCTCGGACAGTCCCATGAACACTGAAGCTTTCTTT
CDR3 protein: CASSSDSPMNTEAFF

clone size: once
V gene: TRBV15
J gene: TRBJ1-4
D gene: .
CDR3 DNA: TGTGCCACCAGCAGGGATGAAAAACTGTTTTTT
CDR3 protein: CATSRDEKLFF

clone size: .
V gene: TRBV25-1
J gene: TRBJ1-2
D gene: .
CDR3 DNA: TGTGCCAGCAGTGATTCCCAGAATCTCTTTGGCTACACCTTC
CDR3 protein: CASSDSQNLFGYTF

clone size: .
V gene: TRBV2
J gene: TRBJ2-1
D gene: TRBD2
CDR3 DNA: TGTGCCAGTTCTAGCGGGGGGATCATACATACTAAGCAGTTCTTC
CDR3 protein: CASSSGGIIHTKQFF

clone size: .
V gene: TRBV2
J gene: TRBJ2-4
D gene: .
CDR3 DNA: TGTGCCAGCGGGGACATTCAGTACTTC
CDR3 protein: CASGDIQYF

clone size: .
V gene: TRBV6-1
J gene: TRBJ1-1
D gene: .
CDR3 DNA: TGTGCCAGCAGTTCAGGGTTGAACACTGAAGCTTTCTTT
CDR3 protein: CASSSGLNTEAFF

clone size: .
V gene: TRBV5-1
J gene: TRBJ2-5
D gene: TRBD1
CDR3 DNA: TGCGCCAGCAGCTTCTCCCAGGGGGTGGAGACCCAGTACTTC
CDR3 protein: CASSFSQGVETQYF

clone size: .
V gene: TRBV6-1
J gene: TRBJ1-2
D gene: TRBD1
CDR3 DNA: TGTGCCAGCACTCGTCTGGGGACAGGGTCTGGCTACACCTTC
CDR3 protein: CASTRLGTGSGYTF

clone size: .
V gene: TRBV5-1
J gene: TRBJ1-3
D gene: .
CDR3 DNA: TGCGCCAGCAGCTTGGCAGACTCTGGAAACACCATATATTTT
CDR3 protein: CASSLADSGNTIYF

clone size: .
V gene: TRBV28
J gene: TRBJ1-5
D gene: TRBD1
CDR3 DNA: TGTGCCAGCAGCCAGCCCCAGGGGGCTTTTCAGCCCCAGCATTTT
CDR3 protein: CASSQPQGAFQPQHF

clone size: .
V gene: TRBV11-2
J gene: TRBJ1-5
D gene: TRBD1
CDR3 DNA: TGTGCCAGCAGCACAGGACAGGGCAATCAGCCCCAGCATTTT
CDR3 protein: CASSTGQGNQPQHF

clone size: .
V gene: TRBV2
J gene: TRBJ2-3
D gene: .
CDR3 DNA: TGTGCCAGCAGTCTAAGGGTAACAGATACGCAGTATTTT
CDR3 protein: CASSLRVTDTQYF

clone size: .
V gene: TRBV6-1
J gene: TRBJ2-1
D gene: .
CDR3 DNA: TGTGCCAGCAGCCTCAAGGGTGGGCAGTTCTTC
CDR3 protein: CASSLKGGQFF

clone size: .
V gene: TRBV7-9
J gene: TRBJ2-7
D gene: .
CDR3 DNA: TGTGCCAGCAGCTCGCGGACCACCGCCTACGAGCAGTACTTC
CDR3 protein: CASSSRTTAYEQYF

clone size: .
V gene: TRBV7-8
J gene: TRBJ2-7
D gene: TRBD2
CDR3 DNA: TGTGCCAGCAGCTTGTCCGGACTAGCGGGAGTTGAGCAGTACTTC
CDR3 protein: CASSLSGLAGVEQYF

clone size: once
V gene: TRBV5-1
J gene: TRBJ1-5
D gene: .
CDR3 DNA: TGCGCCAGCAGCCGGGGTCTTAATCAGCCCCAGCATTTT
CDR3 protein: CASSRGLNQPQHF

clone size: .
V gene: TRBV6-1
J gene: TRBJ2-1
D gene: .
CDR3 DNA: TGTGCCAGCAGTGAAGGGCAGGGGTTCCATGAGCAGTTCTTC
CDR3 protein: CASSEGQGFHEQFF

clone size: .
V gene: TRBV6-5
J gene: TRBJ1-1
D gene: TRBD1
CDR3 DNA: TGTGCCAGCAGAACGACAGGGGTAGTCACTGAAGCTTTCTTT
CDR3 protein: CASRTTGVVTEAFF

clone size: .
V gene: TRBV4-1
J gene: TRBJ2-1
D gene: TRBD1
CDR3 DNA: TGCGCCAGCAGCCAAGTGACAGGGAACTACAATGAGCAGTTCTTC
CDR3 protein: CASSQVTGNYNEQFF

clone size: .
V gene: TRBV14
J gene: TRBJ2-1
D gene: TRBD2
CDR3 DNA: TGTGCCAGCAGCCAAGTAAACGGGGGGGCCTCTTTTGAGCAGTTCTTC
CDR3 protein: CASSQVNGGASFEQFF

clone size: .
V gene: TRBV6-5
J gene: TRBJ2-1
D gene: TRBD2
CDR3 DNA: TGTGCCAGCAGTTACACTAGCGGCTCCTACAATGAGCAGTTCTTC
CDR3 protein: CASSYTSGSYNEQFF

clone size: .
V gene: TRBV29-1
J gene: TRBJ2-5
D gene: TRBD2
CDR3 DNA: TGCAGCGTTGATATTAGCGGGGTGGAGACCCAGTACTTC
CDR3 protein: CSVDISGVETQYF

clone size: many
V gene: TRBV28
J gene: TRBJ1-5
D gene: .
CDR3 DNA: TGTGCCAGCAGTTACCAGGGTAGACAGCCCCAGCATTTT
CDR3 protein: CASSYQGRQPQHF

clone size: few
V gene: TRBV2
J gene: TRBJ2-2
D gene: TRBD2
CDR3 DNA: TGTGCCAGCAGTGCGTCTAGCGGGGGGGCCACCACCGGGGAGCTGTTTTTT
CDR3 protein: CASSASSGGATTGELFF

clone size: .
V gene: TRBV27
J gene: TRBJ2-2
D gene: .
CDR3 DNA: TGTGCCAGCAGGGCCACCAGTGAGCTGTTTTTT
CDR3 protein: CASRATSELFF

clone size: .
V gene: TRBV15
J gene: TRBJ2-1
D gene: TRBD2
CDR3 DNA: TGTGCCACCAGCAGAGGTGCTAGCGGGACCCACTTCCAGTTCTTC
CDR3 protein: CATSRGASGTHFQFF

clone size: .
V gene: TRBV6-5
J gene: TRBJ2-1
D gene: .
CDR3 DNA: TGTGCCAGCAGTTACTCGGACGAAGGTAATGAGCAGTTCTTC
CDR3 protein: CASSYSDEGNEQFF

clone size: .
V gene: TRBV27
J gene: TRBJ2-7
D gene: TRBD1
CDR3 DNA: TGTGCCAGCAGCCCGGACAGGGCCGAGCAGTACTTC
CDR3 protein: CASSPDRAEQYF

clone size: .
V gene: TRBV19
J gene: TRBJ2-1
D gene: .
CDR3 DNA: TGTGCCAGTAGCGTTAAGCTTGAGCAGTTCTTC
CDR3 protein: CASSVKLEQFF

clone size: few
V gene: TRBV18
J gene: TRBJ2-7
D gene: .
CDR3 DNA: TGTGCCAGCTCACCACCGGCAGGGCGGACCTACGAGCAGTACTTC
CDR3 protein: CASSPPAGRTYEQYF

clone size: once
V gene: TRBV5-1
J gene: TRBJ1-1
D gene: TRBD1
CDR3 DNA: TGCGCCAGCAGCTCCCCGACAGGGGAGAACACTGAAGCTTTCTTT
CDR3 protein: CASSSPTGENTEAFF